This TCR beta chain was sequenced during a study of early T cells in non-severe SARS-CoV-2 infection. Across the whole study: Unsorted whole blood bulk RNA was sequenced, with unpaired chains. Study outcomes and limitations: VDJdb matching favored anti-spike CD8 responses, missing private and CD4 specificities.

This clonotype appeared many times. Antigen specificity is unknown. MiXCR was run by TCRdb on the 5' RACE reads, yielding one entry per CDR3 protein. The sample records around 83,000 distinct CDR3 sequences, more than 10% being singletons. V lost 2 bases to trimming and J lost 2 bases, with 13 bases between them. The germline gives CDR1 MDHEN, CDR2 SYDVKM. The CDR3 is 15 residues long. The material was whole blood, obtained at baseline. This sequence was found in an adult who was a healthcare worker with PCR-confirmed SARS-CoV-2 infection or an uninfected control (not recorded which). V and J are TRBV28 and TRBJ2-7; D is perhaps TRBD1 (5 bases). The CDR3 protein is CASSLTTAITYEQYF. CDR3 nucleotides: TGTGCCAGCAGTTTAACGACAGCTATAACCTACGAGCAGTACTTC.